This entry describes one TCR beta chain. This receptor's antigen is unknown. No base quality values were provided; no much bigger clone lies one nucleotide off. Trimming removed 0 bases from V and 4 bases from J, leaving 5 bases between the germline ends. CDR3 length: 12 amino acids, cysteine to phenylalanine. Only the CDR3 part of the read is kept: 36 bases, read in frame from the first base. Via the germline V gene (reference sequence), CDR1 is GTSNPN and CDR2 SVGIG. TCRbeta CDR3 regions were amplified from genomic DNA using the immunoSEQ Assay, a bias-controlled multiplex PCR. In the original analysis: Nucleated cell counts per sample were estimated from amplification of reference gene primers within the assay. To quantify the absolute abundance of each unique TCRbeta CDR3 rearrangement, sequence reads were collapsed and filtered. For each sample, productive Simpson clonality was calculated as the square root of Simpson's diversity index over productive rearrangements. TCRdb limited this immuneACCESS table to in-frame rearrangements with V and J called. A share of clones is missing; checked studies link under half to unresolved V genes, and the rest is unexplained. That table furnishes V, J and clone size, whereas the DNA furnished D and trimming. Across this sample there are roughly 97,000 clones, with approximately 83% seen only once. About 3.3% of the sample belongs to the ten largest clones.

The data were obtained in a study of blood T cell repertoires in COVID-19 (dated by TCRdb to 2020 to 2021). A note on the overall study: Samples from collaborators originated in the United States, Italy and Spain and spanned both the acute and convalescent phases of COVID-19. The material from the prospective study consisted of cDNA or gDNA derived from T cells, B-cell-depleted T cells, or PBMCs. The dataset comprised deeply sampled blood TCRbeta repertoires from subjects exposed to, actively infected with, or recovered from COVID-19. The repertoires were released in a freely available public database intended as a resource for research on the immune response to SARS-CoV-2. The samples were drawn from two sources: the first 160 participants of the ongoing ImmuneRACE study, and 1,000 to 1,500 subjects contributed by 6 global collaborators. Sample metadata almost always included a de-identified subject ID, COVID-19 status, age in years and sex. Where available, HLA class I and class II types were taken from metadata supplied by the sample provider and were not determined by assay-based typing.

The research as a whole found: The amount of clinical and demographic metadata varied by source and participant and was provided uncurated.

The collaborating institutions used their own protocols to collect whole blood in K2EDTA tubes. For TCRbeta analysis, collaborators shipped samples as frozen whole blood, isolated PBMCs, or DNA extracted from either of those sample types. This clonotype was sampled from a woman at least 80 years old with active or convalescent COVID-19. The chain is encoded by TRBV30 joined to TRBJ2-3; a tentative D call is TRBD1 (5 bases match). Sample: peripheral blood. The base sequence is TGTGCCTGGAGTGTACAGGCAGATACGCAGTATTTT. Its amino acids are CAWSVQADTQYF.